Listed here are 5 T cell receptor beta chains from one sample, sequenced in a study of blood T cells in healthy people across ages. PCR was performed a second time for about 7 to 12 cycles using a sample-barcoded 5' primer and a J-beta primer mix. TCRdb independently ran MiXCR on the 5' RACE reads; one entry per CDR3 protein. The repertoire has about 1.8 million distinct CDR3 sequences, 49% of them found once; the top ten carry about 2.1%. Sequencing was carried out using blood. These receptors were collected from a woman aged 35 to 49 in good health.

There are a few counts of this clonotype. This chain links TRBV3-1 with TRBJ2-1; the D gene is possibly TRBD2 (6 bases). The end of the DNA aligns better with TRBJ2-7, so the J call may be wrong. This CDR3 is built from 18 residues. Germline CDR1 LGHDT, CDR2 YNNKEL (reference sequence). The CDR3: CASSQKPLGRGNHNEQYF. The CDR3 region has the DNA TGTGCCAGCAGCCAAAAACCTCTTGGGCGGGGCAATCACAATGAGCAGTACTTC.

V gene TRBV20-1 combines with J gene TRBJ2-7; TRBD1 is a possible D gene (5 bases). This CDR3 spans 14 amino acids. Trimming removed 0 bases at V and 3 bases at J, with 12 bases between. Germline V gene sequence: CDR1 DFQATT, CDR2 SNEGSKA (reference sequence). CDR3 nucleotides: TGCAGTGCTAGAGATCAGGGTTTGGGCTACGAGCAGTACTTC. As protein: CSARDQGLGYEQYF.

This rearrangement joins TRBV3-1 to TRBJ2-1; unclear D gene. V lost 3 bases and J 9 bases, leaving 6 bases between the germline ends. Germline assignment: CDR1 LGHDT and CDR2 YNNKEL (reference sequence). The CDR3 has 11 amino acids. The CDR3 spells CASSHLGEQFF. The CDR3 DNA sequence: TGTGCCAGCAGCCATTTGGGTGAGCAGTTCTTC.

DNA for the CDR3: TGTGCCAGCAGCTTAGGGCTCGGGACAGGGAGTCAGCCCCAGCATTTT. Its translation: CASSLGLGTGSQPQHF. The chain joins TRBV7-2 to TRBJ1-5; 9 positions agree with TRBD1. Germline CDR1 and CDR2: SGHTA and FQGNSA. CDR3 size: 16 residues. Losses at the gene ends were 1 base for V and 6 bases for J; bases not matched to a gene: 7.

A few counts support this clonotype. This sequence joins TRBV7-6 and TRBJ2-1, with D tentatively TRBD1 or TRBD2 (5 bases each). V lost 4 bases to trimming and J lost 3 bases, with 16 bases between them. CDR1 is SGHVS, CDR2 FNYEAQ, per germline. The CDR3 runs 16 residues. The CDR3 region has the DNA TGTGCCAGCAGCTCTCCTATGGGGACCCACTACAATGAGCAGTTCTTC. Protein sequence: CASSSPMGTHYNEQFF. Full variable domain (remainder filled in from reference TRBV7-6 and TRBJ2-1): GAGVSQSPRYKVTKRGQDVALRCDPISGHVSLYWYRQALGQGPEFLTYFNYEAQQDKSGLPNDRFSAERPEGSISTLTIQRTEQRDSAMYRCASSSPMGTHYNEQFFGPGTRLTVL.